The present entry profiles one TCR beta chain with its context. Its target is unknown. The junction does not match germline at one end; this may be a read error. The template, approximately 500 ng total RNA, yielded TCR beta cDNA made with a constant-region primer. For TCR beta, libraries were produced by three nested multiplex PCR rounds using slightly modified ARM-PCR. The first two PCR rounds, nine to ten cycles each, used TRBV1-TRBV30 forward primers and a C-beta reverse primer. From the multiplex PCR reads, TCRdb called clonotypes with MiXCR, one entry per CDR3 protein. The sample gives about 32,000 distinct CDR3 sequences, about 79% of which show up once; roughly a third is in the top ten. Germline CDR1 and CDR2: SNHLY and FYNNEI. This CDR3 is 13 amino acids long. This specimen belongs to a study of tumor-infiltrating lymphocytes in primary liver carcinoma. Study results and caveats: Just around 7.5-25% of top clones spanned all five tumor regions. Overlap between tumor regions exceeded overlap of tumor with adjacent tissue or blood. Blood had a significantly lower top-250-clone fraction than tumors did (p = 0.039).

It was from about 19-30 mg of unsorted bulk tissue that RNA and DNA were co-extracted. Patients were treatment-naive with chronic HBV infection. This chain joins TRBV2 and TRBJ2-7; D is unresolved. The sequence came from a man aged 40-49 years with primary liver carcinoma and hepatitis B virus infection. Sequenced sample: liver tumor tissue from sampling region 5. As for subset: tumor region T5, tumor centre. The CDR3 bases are TGTGCCAGCGGCTGCTGGAGCTGGTACGAGCAATACTTC. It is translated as CASGCWSWYEQYF.